The 3 T cell receptor beta chains in this list originate from one sample, sequenced in a study of lymphopenia after photon versus proton radiotherapy. The table came from immunoSEQ multiplex PCR; TCRdb's copy has only in-frame clones and leaves some out. The data contain 15,000 or so clones, more than 85% of them singletons. This specimen was peripheral blood, taken from a patient treated with proton-based radiotherapy. These TCRs come from a woman aged 55-70 years with cholangiocarcinoma. Some clones in this sample may be carry-over from other donors' samples.

This sequence joins TRBV6-4 and TRBJ2-2, with D uncertain. From germline, CDR1 is MRHNA and CDR2 SNTAGT. Trimming took 2 bases from V and 3 from J, leaving 13 bases between them. The length of the CDR3 is 16 residues. The CDR3: CASSDLGRSHTGELFF. For the CDR3, the DNA is TGTGCCAGCAGTGACCTTGGCAGGTCCCACACCGGGGAGCTGTTTTTT.

The chain recombines TRBV2 with TRBJ2-1, with 12 bases aligning to TRBD2. This CDR3 has 15 amino acids. The germline V gene has CDR1 SNHLY and CDR2 FYNNEI. Trimming cost V 6 bases and J 4 bases; bases outside gene matches: 4. CDR3 amino acids: CASSLAGGAYNEQFF. Written as DNA, the CDR3 is TGTGCCAGCAGCCTAGCGGGAGGGGCTTACAATGAGCAGTTCTTC.

This chain joins TRBV9 and TRBJ2-5, with D possibly called TRBD1 or TRBD2 (5 bases each). The ends were cut back, 7 bases at V and 5 bases at J, with 21 bases in the middle. The length of the CDR3 is 15 residues. Germline CDR1 SGDLS, CDR2 YYNGEE. CDR3 bases: TGTGCCAGCTGGGAAATCCTCCAGGGACGGGAGACCCAGTACTTC. This encodes CASWEILQGRETQYF.